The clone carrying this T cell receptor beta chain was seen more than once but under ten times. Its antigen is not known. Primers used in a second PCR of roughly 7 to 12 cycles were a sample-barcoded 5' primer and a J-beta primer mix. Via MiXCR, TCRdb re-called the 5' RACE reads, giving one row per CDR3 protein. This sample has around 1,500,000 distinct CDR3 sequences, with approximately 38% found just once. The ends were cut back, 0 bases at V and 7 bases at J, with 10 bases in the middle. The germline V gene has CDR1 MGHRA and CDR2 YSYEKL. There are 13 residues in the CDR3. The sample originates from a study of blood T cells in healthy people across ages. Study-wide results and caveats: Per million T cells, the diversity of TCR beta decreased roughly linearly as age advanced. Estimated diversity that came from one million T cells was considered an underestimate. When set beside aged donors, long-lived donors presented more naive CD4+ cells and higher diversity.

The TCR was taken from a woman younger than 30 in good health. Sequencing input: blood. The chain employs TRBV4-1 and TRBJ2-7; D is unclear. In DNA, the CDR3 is TGCGCCAGCAGCCAAGAAGAGGCCGGGGAGCAGTACTTC. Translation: CASSQEEAGEQYF.